The clone carrying this T cell receptor (beta chain) was seen a handful of times. No antigen is known for it. The entry originates in a study of beta chain features in type 1 diabetes. The isolated RNA, all of it, was reverse transcribed, so expressed TCRB transcripts were what got sequenced. Measured with immunoSEQ multiplex PCR; TCRdb has only the in-frame clones, and not every one. The sample has about 320,000 clones, about 15% seen once. The CDR3 loop spans 15 amino acids. CDR1 and CDR2 (germline): SGHVS, FQNEAQ. V shed 3 bases, J shed 6 bases, and the junction held 6 bases outside the gene matches. Whole-study results and caveats: The study found that naive, central memory and Treg TCRB repertoires appeared more similar in patients than in healthy donors.

The sample comprised central memory CD4+ T cells from blood. V is TRBV7-8 and J is TRBJ2-7; the match to TRBD1 covers 12 bases. This TCR was sampled from a man aged 25-45 years in good health. The CDR3 nucleotides are TGTGCCAGCAGCTTCGCCGGGACAGGGGGCTCCGAGCAGTACGTC. Encoded protein: CASSFAGTGGSEQYV.